Described below is a single T cell receptor beta chain sequence and its context. The antigen remains undetermined. Clones were read by immunoSEQ multiplex PCR, and TCRdb kept only the in-frame ones, dropping some. The table shows around 3,000 clones, with over 60% occurring only once. The sample belongs to a study of coeliac disease. Study findings and constraints: Of coeliac lamina propria samples, about 55% of the 18 held published gliadin-specific TRB sequences, versus 1 of 6 controls. Cross-contamination between intraepithelial and lamina propria cells was possible. Lower clonality than controls marked TRB and TRG repertoires from active celiac intraepithelial and lamina propria samples. Few TRB amino acid sequences were shared between samples; most were unique.

Germline lookup yields CDR1 MNHEY and CDR2 SMNVEV (reference sequence). This CDR3 region has 15 residues. V lost 3 bases, J lost 0 bases, and 10 bases lay in between. Sequences were obtained from lymphocytes from the gut lamina propria. This clonotype was obtained from an elderly man without celiac disease. This chain joins TRBV27 and TRBJ2-3; D is perhaps TRBD2 (6 bases). The CDR3 sequence is CASSFLGGSTDTQYF. The CDR3 nucleotides read TGTGCCAGCAGTTTCTTGGGAGGTAGCACAGATACGCAGTATTTT.